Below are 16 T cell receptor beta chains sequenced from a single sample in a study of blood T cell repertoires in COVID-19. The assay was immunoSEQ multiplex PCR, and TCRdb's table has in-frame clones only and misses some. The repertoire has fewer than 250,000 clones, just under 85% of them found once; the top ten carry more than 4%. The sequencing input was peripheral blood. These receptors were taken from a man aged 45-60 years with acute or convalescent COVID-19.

CDR3 sequence (DNA): TGTGCCAGCAGCGGACAGGGCCTCAACACTGAAGCTTTCTTT. Protein: CASSGQGLNTEAFF. The genes are TRBV2 and TRBJ1-1, with 8 nucleotides matching TRBD1. The ends lost 6 bases at V and 2 bases at J; junction bases unmatched: 5. The CDR3 length is 14 residues. Germline V gene data show CDR1 as SNHLY and CDR2 as FYNNEI. Full variable domain (remainder filled in from reference TRBV2 and TRBJ1-1): EPEVTQTPSHQVTQMGQEVILRCVPISNHLYFYWYRQILGQKVEFLVSFYNNEISEKSEIFDDQFSVERPDGSNFTLKIRSTKLEDSAMYFCASSGQGLNTEAFFGQGTRLTVV.

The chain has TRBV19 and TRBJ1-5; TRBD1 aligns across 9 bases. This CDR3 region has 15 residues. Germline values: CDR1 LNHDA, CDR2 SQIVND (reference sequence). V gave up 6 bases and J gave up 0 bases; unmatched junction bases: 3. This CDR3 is CASSRQGDSNQPQHF. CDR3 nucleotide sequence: TGTGCCAGTAGCCGACAGGGGGATAGCAATCAGCCCCAGCATTTT.

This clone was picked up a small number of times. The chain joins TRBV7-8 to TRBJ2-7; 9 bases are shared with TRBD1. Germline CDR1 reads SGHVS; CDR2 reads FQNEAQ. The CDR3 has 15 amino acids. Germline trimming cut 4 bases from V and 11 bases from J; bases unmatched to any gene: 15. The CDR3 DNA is TGTGCCAGCAGCTCTCTCGGACAGGGGTATCAGGAGAAGTACTTC. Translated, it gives CASSSLGQGYQEKYF.

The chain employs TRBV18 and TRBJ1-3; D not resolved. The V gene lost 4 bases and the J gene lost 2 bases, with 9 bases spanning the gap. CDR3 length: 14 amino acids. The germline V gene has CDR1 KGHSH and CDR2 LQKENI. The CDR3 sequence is CASSLNAAGNTIYF. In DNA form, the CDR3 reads TGTGCCAGCTCACTCAACGCGGCTGGAAACACCATATATTTT.

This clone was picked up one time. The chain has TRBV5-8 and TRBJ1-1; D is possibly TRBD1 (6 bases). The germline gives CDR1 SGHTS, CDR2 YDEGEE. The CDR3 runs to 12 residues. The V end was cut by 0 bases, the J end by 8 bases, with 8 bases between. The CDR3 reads CASSLVGQEAFF. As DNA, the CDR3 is TGTGCCAGCAGCTTGGTAGGACAGGAAGCTTTCTTT.

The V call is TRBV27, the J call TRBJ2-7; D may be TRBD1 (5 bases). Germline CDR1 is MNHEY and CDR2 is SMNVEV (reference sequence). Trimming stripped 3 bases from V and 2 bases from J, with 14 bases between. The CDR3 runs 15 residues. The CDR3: CASSLAGSLPYEQYF. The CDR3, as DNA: TGTGCCAGCAGTTTGGCAGGGTCCCTTCCCTACGAGCAGTACTTC.

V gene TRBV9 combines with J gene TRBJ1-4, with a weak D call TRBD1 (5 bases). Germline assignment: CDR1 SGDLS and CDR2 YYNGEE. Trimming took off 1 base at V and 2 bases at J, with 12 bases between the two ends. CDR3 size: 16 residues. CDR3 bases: TGTGCCAGCAGCGTACAAGGGCGGGGGACTAATGAAAAACTGTTTTTT. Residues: CASSVQGRGTNEKLFF. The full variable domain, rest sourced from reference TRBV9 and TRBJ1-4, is DSGVTQTPKHLITATGQRVTLRCSPRSGDLSVYWYQQSLDQGLQFLIQYYNGEERAKGNILERFSAQQFPDLHSELNLSSLELGDSALYFCASSVQGRGTNEKLFFGSGTQLSVL.

Here the CDR3 reads CASSLGSASGPSQYF. The CDR3 DNA reads TGTGCCAGCAGCTTGGGGTCGGCTAGCGGGCCTTCGCAGTACTTC. This chain links TRBV5-4 with TRBJ2-7; 8 bases fit TRBD2. CDR3 length: 15 amino acids. Looked up from germline, CDR1 is SGHNT and CDR2 is YYREEE (reference sequence). V shed 0 bases, J shed 9 bases, and the junction held 11 bases outside the gene matches. Looking up the rest from reference TRBV5-4 and TRBJ2-7 gives the full variable domain: ETGVTQSPTHLIKTRGQQVTLRCSSQSGHNTVSWYQQALGQGPQFIFQYYREEENGRGNFPPRFSGLQFPNYSSELNVNALELDDSALYLCASSLGSASGPSQYFGPGTRLTVT.

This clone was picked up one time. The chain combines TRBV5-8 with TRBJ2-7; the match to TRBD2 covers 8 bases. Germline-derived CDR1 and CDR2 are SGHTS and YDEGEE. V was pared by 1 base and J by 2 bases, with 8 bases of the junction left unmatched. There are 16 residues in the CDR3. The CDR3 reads CASSLSGGRRTYEQYF. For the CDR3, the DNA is TGTGCCAGCAGCTTGAGCGGCGGGAGGCGTACCTACGAGCAGTACTTC.

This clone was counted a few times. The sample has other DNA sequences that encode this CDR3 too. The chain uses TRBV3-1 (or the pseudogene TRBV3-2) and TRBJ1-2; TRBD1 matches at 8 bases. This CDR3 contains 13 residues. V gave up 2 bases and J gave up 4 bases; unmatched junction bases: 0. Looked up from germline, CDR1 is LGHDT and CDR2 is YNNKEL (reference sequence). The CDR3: CASSQTGGYGYTF. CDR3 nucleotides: TGTGCCAGCAGCCAAACAGGGGGCTATGGCTACACCTTC.

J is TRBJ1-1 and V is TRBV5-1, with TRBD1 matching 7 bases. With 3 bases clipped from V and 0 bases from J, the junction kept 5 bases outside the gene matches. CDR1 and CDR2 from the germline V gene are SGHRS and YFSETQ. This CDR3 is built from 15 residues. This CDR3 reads CASSSYRGMNTEAFF. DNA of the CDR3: TGCGCCAGCAGCTCCTACAGGGGTATGAACACTGAAGCTTTCTTT.

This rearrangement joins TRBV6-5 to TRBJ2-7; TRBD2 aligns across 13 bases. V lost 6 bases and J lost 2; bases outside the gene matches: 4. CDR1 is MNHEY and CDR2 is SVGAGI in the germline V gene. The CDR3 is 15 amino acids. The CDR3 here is CASRSGLAGAYEQYF. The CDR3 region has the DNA TGTGCCAGCAGATCAGGACTAGCGGGAGCCTACGAGCAGTACTTC.

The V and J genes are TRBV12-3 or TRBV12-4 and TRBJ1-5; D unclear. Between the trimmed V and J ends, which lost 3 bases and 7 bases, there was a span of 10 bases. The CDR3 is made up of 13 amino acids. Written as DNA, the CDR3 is TGTGCCAGCAGTTTTTTTGGGCGCCAGCCCCAGCATTTT. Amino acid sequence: CASSFFGRQPQHF.

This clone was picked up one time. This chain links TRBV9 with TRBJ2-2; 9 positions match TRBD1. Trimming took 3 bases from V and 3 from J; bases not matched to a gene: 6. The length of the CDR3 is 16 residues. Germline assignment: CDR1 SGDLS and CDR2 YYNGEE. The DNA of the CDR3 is TGTGCCAGCAGCGACCGGGACAGGGTCGACACCGGGGAGCTGTTTTTT. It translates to CASSDRDRVDTGELFF. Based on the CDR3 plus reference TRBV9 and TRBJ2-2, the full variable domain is DSGVTQTPKHLITATGQRVTLRCSPRSGDLSVYWYQQSLDQGLQFLIQYYNGEERAKGNILERFSAQQFPDLHSELNLSSLELGDSALYFCASSDRDRVDTGELFFGEGSRLTVL.

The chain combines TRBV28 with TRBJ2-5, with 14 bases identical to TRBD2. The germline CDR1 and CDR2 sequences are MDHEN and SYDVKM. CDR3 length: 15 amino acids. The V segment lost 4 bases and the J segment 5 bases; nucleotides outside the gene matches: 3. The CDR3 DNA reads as TGTGCCAGCAGTTCGGGACTAGCGGGAGAGGAGACCCAGTACTTC. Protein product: CASSSGLAGEETQYF.

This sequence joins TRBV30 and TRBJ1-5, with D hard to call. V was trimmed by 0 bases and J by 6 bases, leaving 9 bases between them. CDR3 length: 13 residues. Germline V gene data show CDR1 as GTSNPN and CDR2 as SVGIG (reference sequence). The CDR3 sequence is CAWSVRGGQPQHF. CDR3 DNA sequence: TGTGCCTGGAGTGTACGAGGAGGTCAGCCCCAGCATTTT.